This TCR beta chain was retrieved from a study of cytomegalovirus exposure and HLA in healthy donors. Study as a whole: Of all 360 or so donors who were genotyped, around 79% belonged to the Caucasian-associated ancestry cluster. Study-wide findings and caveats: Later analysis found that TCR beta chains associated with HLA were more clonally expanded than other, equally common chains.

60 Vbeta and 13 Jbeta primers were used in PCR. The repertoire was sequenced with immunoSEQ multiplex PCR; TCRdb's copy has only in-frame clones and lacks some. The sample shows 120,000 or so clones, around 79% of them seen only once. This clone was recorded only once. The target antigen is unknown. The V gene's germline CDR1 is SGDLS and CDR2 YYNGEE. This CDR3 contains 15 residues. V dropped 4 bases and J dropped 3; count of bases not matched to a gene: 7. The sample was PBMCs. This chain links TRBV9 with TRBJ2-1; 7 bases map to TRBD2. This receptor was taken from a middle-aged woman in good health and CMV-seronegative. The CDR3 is CASSQTSANYNEQFF. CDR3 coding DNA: TGTGCCAGCAGCCAAACTAGCGCGAACTACAATGAGCAGTTCTTC. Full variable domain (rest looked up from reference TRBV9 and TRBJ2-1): DSGVTQTPKHLITATGQRVTLRCSPRSGDLSVYWYQQSLDQGLQFLIQYYNGEERAKGNILERFSAQQFPDLHSELNLSSLELGDSALYFCASSQTSANYNEQFFGPGTRLTVL.